These 9 T cell receptor beta chains were all obtained from the same sample, sequenced in a study of shared clonotypes between healthy human individuals (dated by TCRdb to 2018 to 2020). The library was built by means of the immunoSEQ multiplex PCR assay. As stored in TCRdb, this immuneACCESS dataset retains in-frame rearrangements with V and J assigned. A fraction of the clones does not appear; measured against another copy, unresolved V genes explain less than half of the discrepancy, and the remainder lacks a known reason. This sample has roughly 2.5 million clones in its table, and around nine tenths of those were observed once. In total, the top ten clones hold roughly 0.14% of the sample. The sample consisted of naive CD4+ T cells sorted from blood. The sample's cell subset or site label, in plain terms: CD45RA+ positively selected. The source is a man aged 18-30 years in good health.

The chain couples TRBV6-6 to TRBJ1-6; 8 positions agree with TRBD1. Germline V gene lookup returns CDR1 MNHNY and CDR2 SVGAGI (reference sequence). The CDR3 is made up of 15 amino acids. V was pared by 6 bases and J by 7 bases, with 8 bases of the junction left unmatched. The CDR3: CASSLHGDRNSPLHF. The CDR3 DNA reads as TGTGCCAGCAGCCTCCATGGGGACAGGAATTCACCCCTCCACTTT.

This clone has only a few counts. Other DNA sequences from this sample encode an identical CDR3 as well. The rearrangement links TRBV4-1 to TRBJ1-1, with a possible D match to TRBD1 (5 bases). Trimming stripped 0 bases from V and 5 bases from J, with 7 bases between. The CDR3 loop spans 13 amino acids. The germline CDR1 and CDR2 sequences are MGHRA and YSYEKL. The CDR3 loop is CASSQDRGTEAFF. The CDR3 DNA reads TGCGCCAGCAGCCAAGATCGGGGGACTGAAGCTTTCTTT.

The gene calls are TRBV9 and TRBJ2-3; D is undetermined. V lost 1 base and J 2 bases, leaving 8 bases between the germline ends. The CDR3 is 14 amino acids. Germline V gives CDR1 SGDLS, CDR2 YYNGEE. The CDR3 DNA sequence: TGTGCCAGCAGCGTATCTTCATTCACAGATACGCAGTATTTT. Protein sequence: CASSVSSFTDTQYF.

The V and J genes are TRBV6-1 and TRBJ1-5; D call uncertain. Trimming took off 3 bases at V and 0 bases at J, with 12 bases between the two ends. The germline gives CDR1 MNHNS, CDR2 SASEGT. This CDR3 has 16 amino acids. This CDR3 reads CASSDNNLYSNQPQHF. The DNA of the CDR3 is TGTGCCAGCAGTGATAACAACCTATATAGCAATCAGCCCCAGCATTTT.

This chain joins TRBV7-6 and TRBJ2-3; 8 nucleotides line up with TRBD2. From germline, CDR1 is SGHVS and CDR2 FNYEAQ. The CDR3 contains 12 residues. The V gene end was trimmed by 5 bases and the J gene end by 9 bases; junction bases not matched to a gene: 4. The CDR3 loop reads CASSRGLGTQYF. Written as DNA, the CDR3 is TGTGCCAGCAGCCGGGGACTAGGGACGCAGTATTTT.

This sequence joins TRBV6-1 and TRBJ1-2; D perhaps matches TRBD1 (5 bases). The V end was cut by 1 base, the J end by 8 bases, with 14 bases between. CDR3 length: 14 amino acids. The germline V gene has CDR1 MNHNS and CDR2 SASEGT. The DNA for the CDR3 is TGTGCCAGCAGTGAAGGTGGGGCAGGGTCAGGCTACACCTTC. As protein: CASSEGGAGSGYTF.

The gene calls are TRBV28 and TRBJ2-7, with TRBD2 matching over 15 bases. The V and J ends lost 6 bases and 3 bases, in that order; junction bases with no gene match: 3. The CDR3 spans 15 residues. Germline CDR1 reads MDHEN; CDR2 reads SYDVKM. Written as DNA, the CDR3 is TGTGCCAGCAGCCGGACTAGCGGGGGGGTCTACGAGCAGTACTTC. This encodes CASSRTSGGVYEQYF. The full variable domain, in which reference TRBV28 and TRBJ2-7 provide the parts outside the CDR3, is DVKVTQSSRYLVKRTGEKVFLECVQDMDHENMFWYRQDPGLGLRLIYFSYDVKMKEKGDIPEGYSVSREKKERFSLILESASTNQTSMYLCASSRTSGGVYEQYFGPGTRLTVT.

The V and J genes are TRBV5-6 and TRBJ1-5, with D possibly being TRBD1 (5 bases). Deletions cut 4 bases from V and 5 bases from J, with 16 bases between. This CDR3 region has 15 residues. Germline V gives CDR1 SGHDT, CDR2 YYEEEE. The CDR3 reads CASSRRHLTDQPQHF. The DNA of the CDR3 is TGTGCCAGCAGCCGGAGGCACTTGACAGATCAGCCCCAGCATTTT.

The V gene is TRBV6-5, the J gene TRBJ1-6; D is undetermined. CDR3 length: 13 amino acids. The V gene lost 2 bases and the J gene lost 9 bases, with 8 bases spanning the gap. CDR1 and CDR2 from the germline V gene are MNHEY and SVGAGI. The CDR3 here is CASSYEASSPLHF. CDR3 in DNA: TGTGCCAGCAGTTACGAAGCGTCTTCACCCCTCCACTTT.